This TCR beta chain came from a study of T-cell memory formation after mild COVID-19. Only a few counts were recorded for this clonotype. Constant-segment primers and 5'RACE yielded cDNA libraries for TCR alpha and TCR beta, each carrying sample barcodes and UMIs. TCRdb re-derived calls from the 5' RACE reads in MiXCR, one entry per CDR3 protein. The sample records about 340,000 distinct CDR3 sequences, 13% being singletons. The CDR3 covers 14 residues. Germline CDR1 is MNHEY and CDR2 is SVGAGI. V lost 0 bases, J lost 3 bases, and 9 bases lay in between. The specimen was PBMCs or a T cell subset sorted from them (not recorded which). The sequence derives from a man aged 18-30 years who had mild COVID-19 (a few samples of this study predate the infection). Cell type and time point are not known. The V call is TRBV6-5, the J call TRBJ2-7; possibly TRBD1 for D (5 bases). CDR3 DNA: TGTGCCAGCAGTTACTCGCAGGGTTTCTACGAGCAGTACGTC. Amino acids: CASSYSQGFYEQYV.